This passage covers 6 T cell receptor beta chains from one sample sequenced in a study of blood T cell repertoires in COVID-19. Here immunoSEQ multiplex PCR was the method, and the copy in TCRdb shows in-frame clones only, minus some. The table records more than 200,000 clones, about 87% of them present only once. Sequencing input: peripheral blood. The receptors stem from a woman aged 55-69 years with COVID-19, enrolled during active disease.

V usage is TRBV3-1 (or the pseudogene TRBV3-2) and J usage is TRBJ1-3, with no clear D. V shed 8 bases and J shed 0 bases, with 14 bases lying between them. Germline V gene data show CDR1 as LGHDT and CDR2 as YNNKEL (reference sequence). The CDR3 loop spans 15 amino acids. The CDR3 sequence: CASGPSLRSGNTIYF. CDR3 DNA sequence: TGTGCCAGCGGGCCTTCCTTACGCTCTGGAAACACCATATATTTT.

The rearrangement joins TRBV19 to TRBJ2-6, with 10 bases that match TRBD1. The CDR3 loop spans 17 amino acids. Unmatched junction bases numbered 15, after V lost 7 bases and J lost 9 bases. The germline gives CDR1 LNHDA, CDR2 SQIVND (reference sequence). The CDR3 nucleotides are TGTGCCAGTACCCCTGGGAGGGACAGGGGACCCAGCAACGTCCTGACTTTC. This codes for CASTPGRDRGPSNVLTF.

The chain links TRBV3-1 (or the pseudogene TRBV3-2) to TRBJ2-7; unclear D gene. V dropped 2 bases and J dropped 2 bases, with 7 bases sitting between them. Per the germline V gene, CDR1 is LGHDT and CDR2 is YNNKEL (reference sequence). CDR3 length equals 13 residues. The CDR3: CASSQLGPYEQYF. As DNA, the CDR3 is TGTGCCAGCAGCCAACTTGGGCCCTACGAGCAGTACTTC.

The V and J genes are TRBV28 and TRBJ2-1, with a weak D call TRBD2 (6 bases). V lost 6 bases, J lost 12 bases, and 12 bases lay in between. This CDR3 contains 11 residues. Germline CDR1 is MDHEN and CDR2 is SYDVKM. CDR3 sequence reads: CASSAAGRQFF. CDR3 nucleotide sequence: TGTGCCAGCAGCGCGGCGGGACGGCAGTTCTTC.

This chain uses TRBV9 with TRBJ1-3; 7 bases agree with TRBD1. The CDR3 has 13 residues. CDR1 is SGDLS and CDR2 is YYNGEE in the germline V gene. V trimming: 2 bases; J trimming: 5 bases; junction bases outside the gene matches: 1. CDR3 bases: TGTGCCAGCAGCGTGACAGGGCGAAACACCATATATTTT. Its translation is CASSVTGRNTIYF.

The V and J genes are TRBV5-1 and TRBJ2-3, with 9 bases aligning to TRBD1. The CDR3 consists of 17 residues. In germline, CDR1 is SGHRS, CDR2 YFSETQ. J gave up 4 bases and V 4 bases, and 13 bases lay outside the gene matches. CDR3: CASSPVRTGAVADTQYF. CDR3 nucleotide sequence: TGCGCCAGCAGCCCGGTTCGGACAGGGGCGGTAGCAGATACGCAGTATTTT.